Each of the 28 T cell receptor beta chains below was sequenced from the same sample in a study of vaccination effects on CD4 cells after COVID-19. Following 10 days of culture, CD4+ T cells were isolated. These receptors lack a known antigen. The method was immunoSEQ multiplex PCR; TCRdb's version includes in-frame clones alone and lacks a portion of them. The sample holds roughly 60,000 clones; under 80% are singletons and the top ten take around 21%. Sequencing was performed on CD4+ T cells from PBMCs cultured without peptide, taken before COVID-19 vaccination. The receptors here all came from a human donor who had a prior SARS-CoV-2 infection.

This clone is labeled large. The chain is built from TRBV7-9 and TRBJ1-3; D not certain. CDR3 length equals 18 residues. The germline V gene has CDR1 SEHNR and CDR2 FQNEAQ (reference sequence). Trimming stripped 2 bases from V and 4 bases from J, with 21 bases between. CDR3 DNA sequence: TGTGCCAGCAGCTTAAGGGCGGCGGCCCTAACGCCGGGAAACACCATATATTTT. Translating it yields CASSLRAAALTPGNTIYF.

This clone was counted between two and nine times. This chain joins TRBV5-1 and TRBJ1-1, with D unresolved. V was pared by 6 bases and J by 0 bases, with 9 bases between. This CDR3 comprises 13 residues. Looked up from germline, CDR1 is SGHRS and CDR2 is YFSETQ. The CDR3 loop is CASMGLVNTEAFF. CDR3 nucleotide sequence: TGCGCCAGCATGGGTTTGGTGAACACTGAAGCTTTCTTT.

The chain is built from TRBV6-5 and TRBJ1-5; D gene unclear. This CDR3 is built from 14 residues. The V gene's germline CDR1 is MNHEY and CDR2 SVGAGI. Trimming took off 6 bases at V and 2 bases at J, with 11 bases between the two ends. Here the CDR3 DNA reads TGTGCCAGCAGCCCCCCCGGGGGCAATCAGCCCCAGCATTTT. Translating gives CASSPPGGNQPQHF.

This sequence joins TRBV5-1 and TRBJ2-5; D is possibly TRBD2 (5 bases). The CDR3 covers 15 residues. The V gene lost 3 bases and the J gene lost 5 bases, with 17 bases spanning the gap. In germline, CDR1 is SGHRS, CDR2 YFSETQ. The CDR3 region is CASSSGRAVTETQYF. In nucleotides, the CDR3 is TGCGCCAGCAGCTCCGGGCGAGCGGTCACGGAGACCCAGTACTTC.

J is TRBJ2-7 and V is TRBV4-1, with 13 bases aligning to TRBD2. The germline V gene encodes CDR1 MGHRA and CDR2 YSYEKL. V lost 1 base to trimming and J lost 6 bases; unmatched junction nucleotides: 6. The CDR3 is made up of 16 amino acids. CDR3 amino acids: CASSQARGLAGSEQYF. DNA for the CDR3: TGCGCCAGCAGCCAAGCACGGGGACTAGCGGGATCCGAGCAGTACTTC.

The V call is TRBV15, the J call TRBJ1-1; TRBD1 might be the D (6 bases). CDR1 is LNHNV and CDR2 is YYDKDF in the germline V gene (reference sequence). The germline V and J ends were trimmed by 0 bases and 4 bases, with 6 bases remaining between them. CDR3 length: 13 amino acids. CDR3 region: CATSRDRGTEAFF. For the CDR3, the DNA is TGTGCCACCAGCAGAGACAGGGGCACTGAAGCTTTCTTT. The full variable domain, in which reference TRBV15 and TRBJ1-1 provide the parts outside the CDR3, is DAMVIQNPRYQVTQFGKPVTLSCSQTLNHNVMYWYQQKSSQAPKLLFHYYDKDFNNEADTPDNFQSRRPNTSFCFLDIRSPGLGDTAMYLCATSRDRGTEAFFGQGTRLTVV.

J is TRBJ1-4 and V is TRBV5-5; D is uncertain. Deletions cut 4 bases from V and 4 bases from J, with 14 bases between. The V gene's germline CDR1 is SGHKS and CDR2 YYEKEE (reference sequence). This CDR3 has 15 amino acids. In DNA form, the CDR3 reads TGTGCCAGCAGCCTCCATACTGGGGATAATGAAAAACTGTTTTTT. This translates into CASSLHTGDNEKLFF. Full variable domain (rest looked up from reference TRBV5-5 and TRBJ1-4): DAGVTQSPTHLIKTRGQQVTLRCSPISGHKSVSWYQQVLGQGPQFIFQYYEKEERGRGNFPDRFSARQFPNYSSELNVNALLLGDSALYLCASSLHTGDNEKLFFGSGTQLSVL.

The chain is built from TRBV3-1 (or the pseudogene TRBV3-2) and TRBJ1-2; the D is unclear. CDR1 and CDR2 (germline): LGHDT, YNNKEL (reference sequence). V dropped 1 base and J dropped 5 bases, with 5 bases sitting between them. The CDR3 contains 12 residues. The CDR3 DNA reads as TGTGCCAGCAGCCAAGGGCCTTATGGCTACACCTTC. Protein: CASSQGPYGYTF.

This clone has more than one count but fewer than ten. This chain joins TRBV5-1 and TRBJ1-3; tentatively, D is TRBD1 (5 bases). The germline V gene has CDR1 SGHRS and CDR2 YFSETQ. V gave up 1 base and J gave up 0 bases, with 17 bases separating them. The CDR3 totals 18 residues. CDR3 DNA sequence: TGCGCCAGCAGCTTGCCACGTCGGGACGGATCCTCTGGAAACACCATATATTTT. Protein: CASSLPRRDGSSGNTIYF. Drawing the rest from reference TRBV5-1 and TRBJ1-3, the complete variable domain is KAGVTQTPRYLIKTRGQQVTLSCSPISGHRSVSWYQQTPGQGLQFLFEYFSETQRNKGNFPGRFSGRQFSNSRSEMNVSTLELGDSALYLCASSLPRRDGSSGNTIYFGEGSWLTVV.

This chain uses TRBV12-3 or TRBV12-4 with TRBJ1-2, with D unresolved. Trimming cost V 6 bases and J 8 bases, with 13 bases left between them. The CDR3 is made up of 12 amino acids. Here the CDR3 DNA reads TGTGCCAGCAGCCTAGAGCAGAGGGGCTACACCTTC. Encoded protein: CASSLEQRGYTF.

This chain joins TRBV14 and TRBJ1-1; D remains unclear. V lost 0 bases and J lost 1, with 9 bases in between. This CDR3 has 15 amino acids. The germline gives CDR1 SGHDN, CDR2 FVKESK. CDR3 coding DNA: TGTGCCAGCAGCCAAGATTATAGGAAGAACACTGAAGCTTTCTTT. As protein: CASSQDYRKNTEAFF.

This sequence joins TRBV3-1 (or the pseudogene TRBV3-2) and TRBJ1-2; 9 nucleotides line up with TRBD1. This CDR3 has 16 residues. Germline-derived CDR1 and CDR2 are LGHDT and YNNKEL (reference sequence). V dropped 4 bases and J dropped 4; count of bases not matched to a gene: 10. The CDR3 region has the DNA TGTGCCAGCAGCCGTCCCGGGACAGGGAGGAGCTATGGCTACACCTTC. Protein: CASSRPGTGRSYGYTF.

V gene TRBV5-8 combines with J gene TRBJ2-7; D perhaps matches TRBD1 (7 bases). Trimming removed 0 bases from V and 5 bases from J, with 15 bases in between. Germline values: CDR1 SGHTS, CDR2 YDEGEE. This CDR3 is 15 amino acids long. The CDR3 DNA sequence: TGTGCCAGCAGCTTGGTAGGCAGGGGGGACCACGAGCAGTACTTC. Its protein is CASSLVGRGDHEQYF.

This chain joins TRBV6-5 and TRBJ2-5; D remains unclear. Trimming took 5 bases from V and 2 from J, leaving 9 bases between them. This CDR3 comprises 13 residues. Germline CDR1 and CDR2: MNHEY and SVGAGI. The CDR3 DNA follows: TGTGCCAGCAGTAAACAGCCACAAGAGACCCAGTACTTC. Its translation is CASSKQPQETQYF.

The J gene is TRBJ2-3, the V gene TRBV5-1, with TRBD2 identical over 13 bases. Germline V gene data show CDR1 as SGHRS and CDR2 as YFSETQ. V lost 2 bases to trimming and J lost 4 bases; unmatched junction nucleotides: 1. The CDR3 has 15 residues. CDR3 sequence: CASSLGLAGADTQYF. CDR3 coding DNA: TGCGCCAGCAGCTTAGGACTAGCGGGGGCAGATACGCAGTATTTT.

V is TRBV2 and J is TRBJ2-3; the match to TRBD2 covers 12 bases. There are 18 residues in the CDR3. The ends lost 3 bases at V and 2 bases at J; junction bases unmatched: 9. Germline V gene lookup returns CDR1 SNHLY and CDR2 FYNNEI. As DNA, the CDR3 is TGTGCCAGCAGTGACGAGTGGGCTAGCGGGAGGGCCACAGATACGCAGTATTTT. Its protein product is CASSDEWASGRATDTQYF. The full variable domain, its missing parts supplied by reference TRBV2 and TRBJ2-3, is EPEVTQTPSHQVTQMGQEVILRCVPISNHLYFYWYRQILGQKVEFLVSFYNNEISEKSEIFDDQFSVERPDGSNFTLKIRSTKLEDSAMYFCASSDEWASGRATDTQYFGPGTRLTVL.

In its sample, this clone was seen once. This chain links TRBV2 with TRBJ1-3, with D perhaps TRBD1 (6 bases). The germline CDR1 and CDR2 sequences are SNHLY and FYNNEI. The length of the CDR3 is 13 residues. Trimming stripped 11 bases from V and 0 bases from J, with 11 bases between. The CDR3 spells CAGGQSSGNTIYF. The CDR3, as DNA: TGTGCCGGAGGACAGAGCTCTGGAAACACCATATATTTT. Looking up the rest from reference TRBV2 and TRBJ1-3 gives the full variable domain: EPEVTQTPSHQVTQMGQEVILRCVPISNHLYFYWYRQILGQKVEFLVSFYNNEISEKSEIFDDQFSVERPDGSNFTLKIRSTKLEDSAMYFCAGGQSSGNTIYFGEGSWLTVV.

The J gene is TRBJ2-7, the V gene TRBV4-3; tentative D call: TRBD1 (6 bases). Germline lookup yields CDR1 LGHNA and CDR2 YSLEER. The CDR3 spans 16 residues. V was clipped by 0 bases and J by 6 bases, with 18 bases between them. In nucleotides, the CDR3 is TGCGCCAGCAGCCAAGAAAGGGGGTTTAATATCCGCGAGCAGTACTTC. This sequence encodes CASSQERGFNIREQYF.

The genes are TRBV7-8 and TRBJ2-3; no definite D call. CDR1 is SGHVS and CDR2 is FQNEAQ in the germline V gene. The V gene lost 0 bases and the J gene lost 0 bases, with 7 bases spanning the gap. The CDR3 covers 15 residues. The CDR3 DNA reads TGTGCCAGCAGCTTAGCGGTCCTTAGCACAGATACGCAGTATTTT. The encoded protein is CASSLAVLSTDTQYF.

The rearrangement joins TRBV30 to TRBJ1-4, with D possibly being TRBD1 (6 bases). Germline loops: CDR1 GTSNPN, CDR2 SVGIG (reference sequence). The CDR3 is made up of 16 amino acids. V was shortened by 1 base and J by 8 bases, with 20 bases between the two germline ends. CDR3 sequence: CAWSAQTPRQVEKLFF. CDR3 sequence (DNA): TGTGCCTGGAGTGCTCAAACGCCACGACAGGTCGAAAAACTGTTTTTT.

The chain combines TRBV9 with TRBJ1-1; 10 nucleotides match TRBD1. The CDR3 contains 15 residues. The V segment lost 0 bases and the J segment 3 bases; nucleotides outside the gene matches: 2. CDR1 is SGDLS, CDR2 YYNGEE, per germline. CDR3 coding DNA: TGTGCCAGCAGCGTAGCCGGGACAGGGGACACTGAAGCTTTCTTT. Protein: CASSVAGTGDTEAFF.

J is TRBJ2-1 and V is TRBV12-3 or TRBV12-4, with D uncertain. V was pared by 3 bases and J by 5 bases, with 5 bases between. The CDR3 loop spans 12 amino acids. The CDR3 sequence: CASSFWNNEQFF. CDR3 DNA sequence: TGTGCCAGCAGTTTCTGGAACAATGAGCAGTTCTTC.

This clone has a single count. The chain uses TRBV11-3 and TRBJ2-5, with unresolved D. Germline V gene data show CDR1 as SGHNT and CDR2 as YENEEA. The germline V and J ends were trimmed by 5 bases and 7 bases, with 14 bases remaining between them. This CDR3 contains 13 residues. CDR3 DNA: TGTGCCAGCAGCCCCAGCCCCGGAGTGACCCAGTACTTC. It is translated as CASSPSPGVTQYF.

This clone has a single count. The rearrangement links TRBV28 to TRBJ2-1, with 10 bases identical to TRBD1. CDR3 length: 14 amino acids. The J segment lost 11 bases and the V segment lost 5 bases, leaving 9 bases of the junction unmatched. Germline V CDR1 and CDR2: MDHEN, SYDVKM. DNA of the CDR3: TGTGCCAGCAGTCAAGAGCGGGACAGGGGTAAGCAGTTCTTC. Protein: CASSQERDRGKQFF.

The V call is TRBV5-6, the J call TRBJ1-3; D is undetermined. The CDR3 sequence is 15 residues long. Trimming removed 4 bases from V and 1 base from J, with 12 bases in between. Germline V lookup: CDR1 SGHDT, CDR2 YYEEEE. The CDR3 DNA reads TGTGCCAGCAGCCCGAGGCGGGGTTCTGGAAACACCATATATTTT. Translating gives CASSPRRGSGNTIYF.

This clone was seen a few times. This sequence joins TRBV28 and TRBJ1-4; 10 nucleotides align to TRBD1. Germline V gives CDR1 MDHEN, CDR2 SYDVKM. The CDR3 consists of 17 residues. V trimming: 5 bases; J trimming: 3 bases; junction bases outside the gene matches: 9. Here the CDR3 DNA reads TGTGCCAGCAGTGACGCGGGACAGGGGTTTGCTAATGAAAAACTGTTTTTT. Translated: CASSDAGQGFANEKLFF.

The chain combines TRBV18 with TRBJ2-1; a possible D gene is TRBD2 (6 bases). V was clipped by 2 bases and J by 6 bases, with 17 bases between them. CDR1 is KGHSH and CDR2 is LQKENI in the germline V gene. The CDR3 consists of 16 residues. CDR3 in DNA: TGTGCCAGCTCACCAAACGCCGGGAGTTTATCCAATGAGCAGTTCTTC. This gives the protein CASSPNAGSLSNEQFF.

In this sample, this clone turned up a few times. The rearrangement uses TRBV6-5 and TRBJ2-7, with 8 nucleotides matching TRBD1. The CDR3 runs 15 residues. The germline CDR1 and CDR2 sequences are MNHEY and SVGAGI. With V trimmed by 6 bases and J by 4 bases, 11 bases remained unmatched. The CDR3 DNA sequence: TGTGCCAGCAGCCCCCAGGGGGCGGGACGGTACGAGCAGTACTTC. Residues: CASSPQGAGRYEQYF.